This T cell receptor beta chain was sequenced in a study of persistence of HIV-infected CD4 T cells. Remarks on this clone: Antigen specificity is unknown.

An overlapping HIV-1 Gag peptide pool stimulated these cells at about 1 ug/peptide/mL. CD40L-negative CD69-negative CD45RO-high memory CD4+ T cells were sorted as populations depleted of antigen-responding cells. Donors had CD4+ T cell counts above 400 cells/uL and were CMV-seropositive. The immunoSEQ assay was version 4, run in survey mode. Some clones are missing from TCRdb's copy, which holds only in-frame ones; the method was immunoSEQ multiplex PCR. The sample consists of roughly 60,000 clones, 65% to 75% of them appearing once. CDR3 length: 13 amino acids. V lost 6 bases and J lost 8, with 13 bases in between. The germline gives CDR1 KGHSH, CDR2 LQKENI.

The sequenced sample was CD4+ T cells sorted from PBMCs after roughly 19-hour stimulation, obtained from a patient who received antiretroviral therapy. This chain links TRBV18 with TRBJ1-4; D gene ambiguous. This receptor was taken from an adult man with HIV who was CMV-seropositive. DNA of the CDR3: TGTGCCAGCTCGCAGGATACTGGAGAAAAACTGTTTTTT. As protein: CASSQDTGEKLFF.